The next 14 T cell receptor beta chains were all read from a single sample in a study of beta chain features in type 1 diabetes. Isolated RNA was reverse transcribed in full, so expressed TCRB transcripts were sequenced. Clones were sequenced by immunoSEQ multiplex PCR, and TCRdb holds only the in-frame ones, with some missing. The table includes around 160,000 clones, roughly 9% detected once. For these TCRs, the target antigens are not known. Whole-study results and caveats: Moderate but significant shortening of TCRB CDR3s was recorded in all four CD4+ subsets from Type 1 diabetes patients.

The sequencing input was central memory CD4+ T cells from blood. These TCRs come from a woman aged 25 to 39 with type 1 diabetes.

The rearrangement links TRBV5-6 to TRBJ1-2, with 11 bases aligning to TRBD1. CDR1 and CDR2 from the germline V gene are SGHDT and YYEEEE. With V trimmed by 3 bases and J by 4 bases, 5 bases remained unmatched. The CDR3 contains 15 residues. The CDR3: CASSSRTGGGYGYTF. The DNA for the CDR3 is TGTGCCAGCAGCTCACGGACAGGGGGCGGCTATGGCTACACCTTC.

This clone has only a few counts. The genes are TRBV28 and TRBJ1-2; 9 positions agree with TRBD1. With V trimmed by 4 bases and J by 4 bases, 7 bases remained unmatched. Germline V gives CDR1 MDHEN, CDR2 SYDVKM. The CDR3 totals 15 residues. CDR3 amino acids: CASSSGQGGAYGYTF. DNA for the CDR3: TGTGCCAGCAGTTCGGGACAGGGAGGCGCCTATGGCTACACCTTC.

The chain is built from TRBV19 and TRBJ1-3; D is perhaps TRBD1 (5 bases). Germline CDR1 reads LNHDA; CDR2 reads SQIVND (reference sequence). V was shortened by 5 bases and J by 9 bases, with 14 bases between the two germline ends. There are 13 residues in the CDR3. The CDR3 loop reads CASSLVETGTIYF. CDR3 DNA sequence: TGTGCCAGTAGTCTAGTCGAAACAGGCACCATATATTTT.

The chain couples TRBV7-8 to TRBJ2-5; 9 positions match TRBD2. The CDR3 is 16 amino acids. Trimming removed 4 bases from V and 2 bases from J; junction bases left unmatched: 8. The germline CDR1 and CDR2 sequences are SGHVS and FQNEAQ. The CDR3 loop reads CASSSLELAGQETQYF. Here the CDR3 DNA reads TGTGCCAGCAGCTCCCTTGAGCTAGCGGGACAAGAGACCCAGTACTTC.

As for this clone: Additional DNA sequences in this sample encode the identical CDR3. For the CDR3, the DNA is TGTGCCAGCTCACCCTCTACGGGGGGGAACACTGAAGCTTTCTTT. This codes for CASSPSTGGNTEAFF. The chain couples TRBV18 to TRBJ1-1, with D maybe TRBD1 (5 bases). V gave up 3 bases and J gave up 1 base, with 12 bases separating them. Germline V CDR1 and CDR2: KGHSH, LQKENI. The CDR3 runs 15 residues. The entire variable domain, with the rest obtained from reference TRBV18 and TRBJ1-1, is as follows: NAGVMQNPRHLVRRRGQEARLRCSPMKGHSHVYWYRQLPEEGLKFMVYLQKENIIDESGMPKERFSAEFPKEGPSILRIQQVVRGDSAAYFCASSPSTGGNTEAFFGQGTRLTVV.

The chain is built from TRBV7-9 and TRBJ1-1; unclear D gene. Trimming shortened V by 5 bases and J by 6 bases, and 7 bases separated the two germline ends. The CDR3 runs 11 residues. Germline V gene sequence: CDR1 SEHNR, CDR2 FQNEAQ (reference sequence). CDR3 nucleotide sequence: TGTGCCAGCAGCATAATCGCTGAAGCTTTCTTT. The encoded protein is CASSIIAEAFF.

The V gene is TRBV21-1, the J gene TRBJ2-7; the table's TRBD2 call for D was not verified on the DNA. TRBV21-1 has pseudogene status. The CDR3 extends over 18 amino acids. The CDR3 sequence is CASSNCRRASGSFYEQYF. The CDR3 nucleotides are TGTGCCAGCAGCAACTGTCGCAGGGCTAGCGGGAGCTTCTACGAGCAGTACTTC.

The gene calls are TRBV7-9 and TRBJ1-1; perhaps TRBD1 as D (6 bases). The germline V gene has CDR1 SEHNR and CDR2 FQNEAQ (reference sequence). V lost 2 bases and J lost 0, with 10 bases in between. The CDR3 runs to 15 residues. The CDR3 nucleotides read TGTGCCAGCAGCTTAACAGGGACGTTGAACACTGAAGCTTTCTTT. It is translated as CASSLTGTLNTEAFF.

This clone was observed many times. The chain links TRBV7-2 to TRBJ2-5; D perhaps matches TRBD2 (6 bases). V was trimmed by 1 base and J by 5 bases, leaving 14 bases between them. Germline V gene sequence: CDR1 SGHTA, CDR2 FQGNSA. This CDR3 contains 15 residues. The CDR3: CASSLVPGRGETQYF. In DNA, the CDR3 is TGTGCCAGCAGCTTAGTGCCAGGGCGGGGTGAGACCCAGTACTTC.

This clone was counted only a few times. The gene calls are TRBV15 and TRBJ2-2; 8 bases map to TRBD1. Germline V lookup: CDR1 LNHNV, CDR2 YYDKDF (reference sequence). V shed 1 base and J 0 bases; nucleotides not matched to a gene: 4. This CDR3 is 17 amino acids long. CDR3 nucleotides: TGTGCCACCAGCAGAGGGACAGGGCCGACGAACACCGGGGAGCTGTTTTTT. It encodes CATSRGTGPTNTGELFF.

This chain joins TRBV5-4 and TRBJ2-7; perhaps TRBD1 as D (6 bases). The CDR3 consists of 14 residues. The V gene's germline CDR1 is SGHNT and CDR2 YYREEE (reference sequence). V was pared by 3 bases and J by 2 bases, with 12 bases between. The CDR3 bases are TGTGCCAGCAGCTCAGACAGGTGGACCTACGAGCAGTACTTC. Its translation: CASSSDRWTYEQYF. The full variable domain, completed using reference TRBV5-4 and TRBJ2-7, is ETGVTQSPTHLIKTRGQQVTLRCSSQSGHNTVSWYQQALGQGPQFIFQYYREEENGRGNFPPRFSGLQFPNYSSELNVNALELDDSALYLCASSSDRWTYEQYFGPGTRLTVT.

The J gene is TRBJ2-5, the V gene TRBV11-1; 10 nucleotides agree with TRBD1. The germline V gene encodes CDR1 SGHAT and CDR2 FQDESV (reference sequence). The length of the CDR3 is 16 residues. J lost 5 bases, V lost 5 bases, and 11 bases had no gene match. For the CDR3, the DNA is TGTGCCAGCAGCCCCCGGGACAGGGGAGGGTTGGAGACCCAGTACTTC. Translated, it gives CASSPRDRGGLETQYF.

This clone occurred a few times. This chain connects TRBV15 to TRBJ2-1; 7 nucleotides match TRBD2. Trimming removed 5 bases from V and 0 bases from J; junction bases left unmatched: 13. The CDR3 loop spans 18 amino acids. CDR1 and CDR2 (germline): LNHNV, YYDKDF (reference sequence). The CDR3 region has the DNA TGTGCCACCAGCCCAGGTAGGGACTACAAGAGCTCCTACAATGAGCAGTTCTTC. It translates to CATSPGRDYKSSYNEQFF. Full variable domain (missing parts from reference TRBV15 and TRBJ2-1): DAMVIQNPRYQVTQFGKPVTLSCSQTLNHNVMYWYQQKSSQAPKLLFHYYDKDFNNEADTPDNFQSRRPNTSFCFLDIRSPGLGDTAMYLCATSPGRDYKSSYNEQFFGPGTRLTVL.

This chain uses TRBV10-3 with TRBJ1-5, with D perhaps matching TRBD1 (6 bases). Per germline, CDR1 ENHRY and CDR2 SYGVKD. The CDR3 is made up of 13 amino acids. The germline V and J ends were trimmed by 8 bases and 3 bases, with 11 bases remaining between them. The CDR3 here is CAIAGASNQPQHF. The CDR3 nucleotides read TGTGCCATCGCGGGGGCCTCCAATCAGCCCCAGCATTTT.